Following are 14 T cell receptor beta chains from one sample sequenced in a study of regulatory T cells in long-lasting Graves disease. Building of the TCR beta libraries involved iRepertoire HTBI primers and Arm-PCR of CDR3 regions. TCRdb re-called the multiplex PCR reads with MiXCR, one entry per CDR3 protein. Found here are around 460,000 distinct CDR3 sequences, roughly 23% of them singletons; the top ten hold 13%. Stated time point: persistent/refractory GD, antithyroid drugs over 5 years with positive TRAb. Making the TCR library involved RNA that had been extracted from PBMCs. The sequencing here drew on peripheral blood mononuclear cells (PBMCs), taken when the disease was refractory, from a patient treated with antithyroid drugs. Receptors originate from a female donor with Graves disease.

The rearrangement joins TRBV20-1 to TRBJ1-1; a weak D match, TRBD1 (6 bases). The CDR3 runs 12 residues. V lost 5 bases and J 7 bases, leaving 14 bases between the germline ends. The germline V gene has CDR1 DFQATT and CDR2 SNEGSKA (reference sequence). In DNA form, the CDR3 reads TGCAGTGCTCCCTGGACAGTAAATGAAGCTTTCTTT. Protein product: CSAPWTVNEAFF.

V is TRBV4-3 and J is TRBJ1-1, with D possibly being TRBD1 (6 bases). V shed 1 base and J shed 3 bases, with 12 bases lying between them. The CDR3 runs to 15 residues. Germline V gene data show CDR1 as LGHNA and CDR2 as YSLEER. CDR3 sequence reads: CASSQGGAADTEAFF. The CDR3 DNA reads as TGCGCCAGCAGCCAAGGGGGGGCCGCGGACACTGAAGCTTTCTTT.

V is TRBV2 and J is TRBJ1-4; D is unresolved. Germline V lookup: CDR1 SNHLY, CDR2 FYNNEI. The CDR3 is made up of 12 amino acids. Trimming stripped 6 bases from V and 7 bases from J, with 9 bases between. The CDR3 reads CASSGLGEKLFF. For the CDR3, the DNA is TGTGCCAGCAGCGGGTTGGGTGAAAAACTGTTTTTT. The variable domain in full, completed from reference TRBV2 and TRBJ1-4, reads EPEVTQTPSHQVTQMGQEVILRCVPISNHLYFYWYRQILGQKVEFLVSFYNNEISEKSEIFDDQFSVERPDGSNFTLKIRSTKLEDSAMYFCASSGLGEKLFFGSGTQLSVL.

This clonotype was found a few times. The chain combines TRBV7-2 with TRBJ2-2; D might be TRBD2 (5 bases). CDR1 and CDR2 from the germline V gene are SGHTA and FQGNSA. V was shortened by 7 bases and J by 4 bases, with 22 bases between the two germline ends. The CDR3 is 17 amino acids. CDR3 sequence: CASNPNSDSATTGELFF. The CDR3 DNA follows: TGTGCCAGCAACCCGAACTCTGATAGCGCCACCACCGGGGAGCTGTTTTTT.

The chain uses TRBV7-9 and TRBJ1-2; 11 bases are a match to TRBD1. CDR3 length: 15 amino acids. Germline lookup yields CDR1 SEHNR and CDR2 FQNEAQ (reference sequence). The trim removed 3 bases at V and 5 bases at J, leaving 5 bases unmatched. The CDR3 DNA sequence: TGTGCCAGCAGCTTGGGGACAGGGGGATGGTATGGCTACACCTTC. Amino acids: CASSLGTGGWYGYTF.

The chain carries TRBV2 and TRBJ2-1; D not resolved. CDR3 length equals 11 residues. V dropped 1 base and J dropped 10 bases, with 5 bases sitting between them. In germline, CDR1 is SNHLY, CDR2 FYNNEI. Here the CDR3 DNA reads TGTGCCAGCAGTGAAGTGAACGAGCAGTTCTTC. Translated, it gives CASSEVNEQFF.

Ten or more counts support this clonotype. The V call is TRBV24-1, the J call TRBJ1-1, with D maybe TRBD1 (6 bases). The length of the CDR3 is 15 residues. Germline CDR1 is KGHDR and CDR2 is SFDVKD. Trimming pared 5 bases from V and 0 bases from J, leaving 12 bases between. CDR3 bases: TGTGCCACCAGTGGGGGGGGCGGATTGAACACTGAAGCTTTCTTT. The encoded protein is CATSGGGGLNTEAFF.

This clonotype occurred a few times. The chain joins TRBV7-9 to TRBJ2-7; 16 positions agree with TRBD2. V was clipped by 4 bases and J by 3 bases; unmatched bases: 6. CDR3 length: 17 amino acids. Per the germline V gene, CDR1 is SEHNR and CDR2 is FQNEAQ (reference sequence). The CDR3 loop reads CASSSGTSGRALYEQYF. The CDR3 DNA sequence: TGTGCCAGCAGCTCCGGGACTAGCGGGAGGGCCCTCTACGAGCAGTACTTC.

The chain uses TRBV6-1 and TRBJ2-3; the D gene is possibly TRBD1 (7 bases). V lost 6 bases and J 4 bases, leaving 14 bases between the germline ends. The CDR3 spans 14 residues. Germline CDR1 MNHNS, CDR2 SASEGT. The CDR3 loop reads CASSGQEGADTQYF. The CDR3 nucleotides are TGTGCCAGCAGCGGACAGGAGGGCGCAGATACGCAGTATTTT.

The gene calls are TRBV27 and TRBJ2-4; tentatively, D is TRBD1 (6 bases). From germline, CDR1 is MNHEY and CDR2 SMNVEV (reference sequence). CDR3 length equals 15 residues. The V and J ends lost 4 bases and 6 bases respectively, with 16 bases between them. Here the CDR3 reads CASSWGPGQINIQYF. In DNA form, the CDR3 reads TGTGCCAGCAGTTGGGGCCCGGGACAAATAAACATTCAGTACTTC.

The table lists this clonotype with many counts. The genes are TRBV6-1 and TRBJ2-5; D is unclear. CDR1 is MNHNS and CDR2 is SASEGT in the germline V gene. With 1 base removed from V and 7 bases from J, the gap between germline ends came to 10 bases. The CDR3 runs 13 residues. CDR3 DNA: TGTGCCAGCAGTGAAGAAACGTTTTGGACCCAGTACTTC. Translating it yields CASSEETFWTQYF.

This clonotype appeared many times. The rearrangement joins TRBV11-2 to TRBJ2-7; D remains unclear. Germline V lookup: CDR1 SGHAT, CDR2 FQNNGV. V shed 0 bases and J shed 5 bases, with 8 bases lying between them. The CDR3 extends over 13 amino acids. The CDR3 DNA sequence: TGTGCCAGCAGCTTAGATTCCCTCCACGAGCAGTACTTC. Its protein product is CASSLDSLHEQYF.

This clonotype appeared many times. V is TRBV5-1 and J is TRBJ1-6; 7 nucleotides align to TRBD1. Trimming took 3 bases from V and 7 from J; bases not matched to a gene: 4. The CDR3 sequence is 14 residues long. CDR1 is SGHRS and CDR2 is YFSETQ in the germline V gene. In nucleotides, the CDR3 is TGCGCCAGCAGCTGGGACAGACGAAATTCACCCCTCCACTTT. Encoded protein: CASSWDRRNSPLHF. The variable domain in full, with the rest retrieved from reference TRBV5-1 and TRBJ1-6, is KAGVTQTPRYLIKTRGQQVTLSCSPISGHRSVSWYQQTPGQGLQFLFEYFSETQRNKGNFPGRFSGRQFSNSRSEMNVSTLELGDSALYLCASSWDRRNSPLHFGNGTRLTVT.

The rearrangement links TRBV29-1 to TRBJ1-4, with 7 bases identical to TRBD1. CDR3 length: 13 amino acids. The trim removed 6 bases at V and 2 bases at J, leaving 3 bases unmatched. Germline V gene data show CDR1 as SQVTM and CDR2 as ANQGSEA. CDR3 DNA: TGCAGCGTCATGGGACAGACTAATGAAAAACTGTTTTTT. Translating it yields CSVMGQTNEKLFF.